The rows below give T cell receptor beta chains drawn from one sample of a study of blood T cell repertoires in COVID-19. The table came from immunoSEQ multiplex PCR; TCRdb's copy has only in-frame clones and leaves some out. Of roughly 66,000 clones listed, roughly 82% are singletons. Sequencing was done on a sample of peripheral blood. Every receptor here comes from a man in his 60s with acute or convalescent COVID-19. CDR3s include the opening cysteine and the closing phenylalanine or tryptophan. A D gene is named only where the DNA matches it firmly. Expanded clones get a size class; other rows say once, few or many, or leave the size out.

j_call,clone_size,d_call,v_call,cdr3_nt,cdr3_aa
TRBJ1-2,.,.,TRBV19,TGTGCCAGTAGTATAGATATCAGACTTCGAGCTAACTATGGCTACACCTTC,CASSIDIRLRANYGYTF
TRBJ2-2,.,TRBD1,TRBV5-1,TGCGCCAGCAGCCCACGGACAGGGAACCCCGGGGAGCTGTTTTTT,CASSPRTGNPGELFF
TRBJ2-2,once,TRBD1,TRBV4-3,TGCGCCAGCAGCCAAGGGACAGGGGGCTACACCGGGGAGCTGTTTTTT,CASSQGTGGYTGELFF
TRBJ2-1,.,TRBD1,TRBV7-8,TGTGCCAGCACCCGGGACAGGGAGCGAGATGAGCAGTTCTTC,CASTRDRERDEQFF
TRBJ1-5,.,TRBD1,TRBV4-1,TGCGCCAGCAGCCGCCGGGACAGGGAGAATCTGCCCCAGCATTTT,CASSRRDRENLPQHF
TRBJ1-4,.,.,TRBV7-9,TGTGCCAGCAGCTTTGGGCAGACGAAGAATGAAAAACTGTTTTTT,CASSFGQTKNEKLFF
TRBJ2-2,few,.,TRBV3-1/TRBV3-2,TGTGCCAGCAGCCAATGGGGGGGCGACGGGGAGCTGTTTTTT,CASSQWGGDGELFF
TRBJ1-2,.,.,TRBV10-2,TGCGCCAGCAGTGATGAACGGGAAACCCGAGGCTACACCTTC,CASSDERETRGYTF
TRBJ1-2,.,TRBD1,TRBV3-1/TRBV3-2,TGTGCCAGCAGCCAAGTGACAGGGGGCGGGATAGGGGGCTACACCTTC,CASSQVTGGGIGGYTF
TRBJ1-4,.,.,TRBV18,TGTGCCAGCTCATCCGACAGACTTAATGAAAAACTGTTTTTT,CASSSDRLNEKLFF
TRBJ2-7,once,.,TRBV6-5,TGTGCCAGCAGGAGCAGGGTCTCCGAGCAGTACTTC,CASRSRVSEQYF
TRBJ1-5,.,.,TRBV16,TGTGCCAGCAGCCAAGATCCGGGACTCCAGCATTTT,CASSQDPGLQHF
TRBJ2-3,.,.,TRBV4-1,TGCGCCAGCAGCCTTCGAGGGGGAGGGGCAGATACGCAGTATTTT,CASSLRGGGADTQYF
TRBJ2-6,.,.,TRBV18,TGTGCCAGCTCATTTGCAGGGGCCTCTGGGGCCAACGTCCTGACTTTC,CASSFAGASGANVLTF
TRBJ2-1,.,TRBD2,TRBV6-4,TGTGCCAGCAGTCCTCTAGCGGGGGGGCCCGATGAGCAGTTCTTC,CASSPLAGGPDEQFF